This is a list of T cell receptor beta chains from one sample in a study of CD8 T cells in ankylosing spondylitis. TCRdb processed the 5' RACE reads anew with MiXCR; each CDR3 protein has one entry. The sample lists about 360,000 distinct CDR3 sequences; 20% were seen once. The sequenced material came from blood, either unsorted or a sorted T cell fraction (not recorded which). These receptors all come from a male donor with ankylosing spondylitis or in good health (not recorded which). Each CDR3 is given with its conserved first and last residue. The D gene is left open where the match is weak. A clone size is listed for some rows: how often the clone was seen (once, few, many), or a class if it is expanded.

cdr3_nt: TGCAGTGCCCCGGGGGGCCCTTTCAATGAGCAGTTCTTC
cdr3_aa: CSAPGGPFNEQFF
j_call: TRBJ2-1
v_call: TRBV20-1
clone_size: few
cdr3_length: 13
d_call: .

cdr3_nt: TGCGCCAGCAACAACCGGACAGGGGGCGTAGGGTACGAGCAGTACTTC
cdr3_aa: CASNNRTGGVGYEQYF
j_call: TRBJ2-7
v_call: TRBV5-1
clone_size: .
cdr3_length: 16
d_call: TRBD1

cdr3_nt: TGTGCCAGCAGCCCCGGGACTAGCGGGGCTCTTCTCCACGTCCTGACTTTC
cdr3_aa: CASSPGTSGALLHVLTF
j_call: TRBJ2-6
v_call: TRBV11-2
clone_size: .
cdr3_length: 17
d_call: TRBD2

cdr3_nt: TGTGCCAGCAGTTCTGAAGACAATGAGCAGTTCTTC
cdr3_aa: CASSSEDNEQFF
j_call: TRBJ2-1
v_call: TRBV12-3/TRBV12-4
clone_size: few
cdr3_length: 12
d_call: .

cdr3_nt: TGTGCCAGCAGTTTAGGGGCAGGGGCCCCCAATGAGCAGTTCTTC
cdr3_aa: CASSLGAGAPNEQFF
j_call: TRBJ2-1
v_call: TRBV12-3/TRBV12-4
clone_size: few
cdr3_length: 15
d_call: .

cdr3_nt: TGCAGCGTTGAAGGGCCAGGCCCCGGGGAGCTGTTTTTT
cdr3_aa: CSVEGPGPGELFF
j_call: TRBJ2-2
v_call: TRBV29-1
clone_size: many
cdr3_length: 13
d_call: .

cdr3_nt: TGCGCCAGCACCAAAGGATTCACCCGCACAGATACGCAGTATTTT
cdr3_aa: CASTKGFTRTDTQYF
j_call: TRBJ2-3
v_call: TRBV5-1
clone_size: .
cdr3_length: 15
d_call: .

cdr3_nt: TGCAGCTTTGCTACAGGTTTTCGCACTGAAGCTTTCTTT
cdr3_aa: CSFATGFRTEAFF
j_call: TRBJ1-1
v_call: TRBV29-1
clone_size: .
cdr3_length: 13
d_call: .

cdr3_nt: TGTGCCAGCAGCTCCCGGACGAGGACGCATGTCGAGCAGTACTTC
cdr3_aa: CASSSRTRTHVEQYF
j_call: TRBJ2-7
v_call: TRBV7-9
clone_size: .
cdr3_length: 15
d_call: .

cdr3_nt: TGCAGCGTTGAAGGCTGGCAGGGGAGCGTCGACGAGCAGTACTTC
cdr3_aa: CSVEGWQGSVDEQYF
j_call: TRBJ2-7
v_call: TRBV29-1
clone_size: few
cdr3_length: 15
d_call: .

cdr3_nt: TGTGCCAGCAGTTACTCCGCAGGGGGGAACGAGCAGTACTTC
cdr3_aa: CASSYSAGGNEQYF
j_call: TRBJ2-7
v_call: TRBV6-5
clone_size: once
cdr3_length: 14
d_call: .

cdr3_nt: TGTGCCAGCAGTTTACAACAGGGGCCCTACAATGAGCAGTTCTTC
cdr3_aa: CASSLQQGPYNEQFF
j_call: TRBJ2-1
v_call: TRBV28
clone_size: .
cdr3_length: 15
d_call: TRBD1

cdr3_nt: TGTGCCAGCAGCTCGAGGGGTTCGCGAGAGGAGCAGTACTTC
cdr3_aa: CASSSRGSREEQYF
j_call: TRBJ2-7
v_call: TRBV7-9
clone_size: .
cdr3_length: 14
d_call: .

cdr3_nt: TGTGCCAGCAGTTTTGGCCCAGCCGGGGAGCTGTTTTTT
cdr3_aa: CASSFGPAGELFF
j_call: TRBJ2-2
v_call: TRBV27
clone_size: many
cdr3_length: 13
d_call: .

cdr3_nt: TGTGCCAGCGCCGAGGGGGGTGGCAATCAGCCCCAGCATTTT
cdr3_aa: CASAEGGGNQPQHF
j_call: TRBJ1-5
v_call: TRBV18
clone_size: .
cdr3_length: 14
d_call: .

cdr3_nt: TGTGCCAGCAGTTCCGCCCCCGCGGGCCAGGATACGCAGTATTTT
cdr3_aa: CASSSAPAGQDTQYF
j_call: TRBJ2-3
v_call: TRBV12-3/TRBV12-4
clone_size: .
cdr3_length: 15
d_call: .

cdr3_nt: TGTGCCAGCAGCTCGGACGGCGGGTACGAGCAGTACTTC
cdr3_aa: CASSSDGGYEQYF
j_call: TRBJ2-7
v_call: TRBV12-3/TRBV12-4
clone_size: few
cdr3_length: 13
d_call: .

cdr3_nt: TGTGCCAGCAGCTTAGGTGAGGGGGGTAGTATGGACGAGCAGTACTTC
cdr3_aa: CASSLGEGGSMDEQYF
j_call: TRBJ2-7
v_call: TRBV7-9
clone_size: few
cdr3_length: 16
d_call: .

cdr3_nt: TGTGCCAGCAGTTTTTCAGTCGACGTCGCTTACGAGCAGTACTTC
cdr3_aa: CASSFSVDVAYEQYF
j_call: TRBJ2-7
v_call: TRBV6-5
clone_size: few
cdr3_length: 15
d_call: .

cdr3_nt: TGTGCCAGCAGCTCCCTCGAGGATACGCAGTATTTT
cdr3_aa: CASSSLEDTQYF
j_call: TRBJ2-3
v_call: TRBV5-5
clone_size: .
cdr3_length: 12
d_call: .

cdr3_nt: TGTGCCAGCAGTTTAGACCTAGGACCCGAGCAGTACTTC
cdr3_aa: CASSLDLGPEQYF
j_call: TRBJ2-7
v_call: TRBV12-3/TRBV12-4
clone_size: many
cdr3_length: 13
d_call: .

cdr3_nt: TGCAGTGCGAGAGACAGGGGGGTTTTTAAGCAGTACTTC
cdr3_aa: CSARDRGVFKQYF
j_call: TRBJ2-7
v_call: TRBV20-1
clone_size: .
cdr3_length: 13
d_call: TRBD1

cdr3_nt: TGTGCCAGTATTGAGGGCCCAGGAGATACGCAGTATTTT
cdr3_aa: CASIEGPGDTQYF
j_call: TRBJ2-3
v_call: TRBV19
clone_size: few
cdr3_length: 13
d_call: .

cdr3_nt: TGTGCCAGCAGTTACCCGGCAGGTCAGGTCAATGAGCAGTTCTTC
cdr3_aa: CASSYPAGQVNEQFF
j_call: TRBJ2-1
v_call: TRBV6-5
clone_size: .
cdr3_length: 15
d_call: .

cdr3_nt: TGCGCCAGCAGCCAAGTCGGTAGATACACAGATACGCAGTATTTT
cdr3_aa: CASSQVGRYTDTQYF
j_call: TRBJ2-3
v_call: TRBV4-1
clone_size: .
cdr3_length: 15
d_call: .

cdr3_nt: TGTGCCAGCACTCGGCGGGGCGGACCCTACAATGAGCAGTTCTTC
cdr3_aa: CASTRRGGPYNEQFF
j_call: TRBJ2-1
v_call: TRBV28
clone_size: .
cdr3_length: 15
d_call: .

cdr3_nt: TGTGCCAGCAATCCAGGGTTCTTTGGTGAAAAACTGTTTTTT
cdr3_aa: CASNPGFFGEKLFF
j_call: TRBJ1-4
v_call: TRBV6-1
clone_size: .
cdr3_length: 14
d_call: .

cdr3_nt: TGCAGTGCTGTCGAGGGGGGTGGGTCCTACAATGAGCAGTTCTTC
cdr3_aa: CSAVEGGGSYNEQFF
j_call: TRBJ2-1
v_call: TRBV20-1
clone_size: .
cdr3_length: 15
d_call: .

cdr3_nt: TGTGCCAGCAGGCCGGATGAGCGGGGGGGCGTTGAGCAGTTCTTC
cdr3_aa: CASRPDERGGVEQFF
j_call: TRBJ2-1
v_call: TRBV28
clone_size: few
cdr3_length: 15
d_call: TRBD2

cdr3_nt: TGTGCCAGCAGTAGGGGGACCGAGACCTACGAGCAGTACTTC
cdr3_aa: CASSRGTETYEQYF
j_call: TRBJ2-7
v_call: TRBV12-3/TRBV12-4
clone_size: few
cdr3_length: 14
d_call: .

cdr3_nt: TGCAGTGCTAGTGGAGCGGGGGGGCAGACAGATACGCAGTATTTT
cdr3_aa: CSASGAGGQTDTQYF
j_call: TRBJ2-3
v_call: TRBV20-1
clone_size: few
cdr3_length: 15
d_call: TRBD2

cdr3_nt: TGTGCCAGCACCCCCCTGGGGAGCGCCAGCACAGATACGCAGTATTTT
cdr3_aa: CASTPLGSASTDTQYF
j_call: TRBJ2-3
v_call: TRBV9
clone_size: .
cdr3_length: 16
d_call: .

cdr3_nt: TGTGCCAGCACCACCGGACAGATGTTCACAGATACGCAGTATTTT
cdr3_aa: CASTTGQMFTDTQYF
j_call: TRBJ2-3
v_call: TRBV9
clone_size: .
cdr3_length: 15
d_call: .

cdr3_nt: TGCAGCGTTGGGGGGGGGCTAGCGGGGAAACCCTACAATGAGCAGTTCTTC
cdr3_aa: CSVGGGLAGKPYNEQFF
j_call: TRBJ2-1
v_call: TRBV29-1
clone_size: few
cdr3_length: 17
d_call: TRBD2

cdr3_nt: TGTGCCAGCAGTTCCGGGGACAGCCCCACCGGGGAGCTGTTTTTT
cdr3_aa: CASSSGDSPTGELFF
j_call: TRBJ2-2
v_call: TRBV12-3/TRBV12-4
clone_size: few
cdr3_length: 15
d_call: TRBD1

cdr3_nt: TGTGCCAGCAGCCAAGGGGCTCCCCCTGGGGCCAACGTCCTGACTTTC
cdr3_aa: CASSQGAPPGANVLTF
j_call: TRBJ2-6
v_call: TRBV4-2
clone_size: .
cdr3_length: 16
d_call: .

cdr3_nt: TGCGCCAGCAGCCAAGAGGGGGGGCCCCAGCATTTT
cdr3_aa: CASSQEGGPQHF
j_call: TRBJ1-5
v_call: TRBV4-1
clone_size: .
cdr3_length: 12
d_call: .

cdr3_nt: TGTGCCAGCAGCCGCCAGGGGTCCAACGAGCAGTACTTC
cdr3_aa: CASSRQGSNEQYF
j_call: TRBJ2-7
v_call: TRBV9
clone_size: .
cdr3_length: 13
d_call: .

cdr3_nt: TGTGCCAGCAGCTCCGACCTAGGTGGGCAGTTCTTC
cdr3_aa: CASSSDLGGQFF
j_call: TRBJ2-1
v_call: TRBV11-2
clone_size: .
cdr3_length: 12
d_call: .

cdr3_nt: TGTGCCAGCAGCTTTCCCCCCGAACTGTGGCCCGTCACAGATACGCAGTATTTT
cdr3_aa: CASSFPPELWPVTDTQYF
j_call: TRBJ2-3
v_call: TRBV7-4
clone_size: .
cdr3_length: 18
d_call: .

cdr3_nt: TGCGCCAGCAGCTTGGCCGGGGGGTCCGCAGAGACCCAGTACTTC
cdr3_aa: CASSLAGGSAETQYF
j_call: TRBJ2-5
v_call: TRBV5-1
clone_size: .
cdr3_length: 15
d_call: TRBD2

cdr3_nt: TGTGCCAGCAGCCAGGATAACTACGAGCAGTACTTC
cdr3_aa: CASSQDNYEQYF
j_call: TRBJ2-7
v_call: TRBV3-1
clone_size: .
cdr3_length: 12
d_call: .

cdr3_nt: TGTGCCAGCAGTTTAGGACTAGCGGGACCGACAGATACGCAGTATTTT
cdr3_aa: CASSLGLAGPTDTQYF
j_call: TRBJ2-3
v_call: TRBV12-3/TRBV12-4
clone_size: few
cdr3_length: 16
d_call: TRBD2

cdr3_nt: TGTGCCAGCAGTCCCCGGACAGGGCGACTCTATGGCTACACCTTC
cdr3_aa: CASSPRTGRLYGYTF
j_call: TRBJ1-2
v_call: TRBV6-1
clone_size: .
cdr3_length: 15
d_call: TRBD1

cdr3_nt: TGTGCCAGCAGATCATCGAACACCGGGGAGCTGTTTTTT
cdr3_aa: CASRSSNTGELFF
j_call: TRBJ2-2
v_call: TRBV7-2
clone_size: many
cdr3_length: 13
d_call: .

cdr3_nt: TGTGCCAGCAGCCCCCTCGAGCGGGGGGGCTGGGATGAGACCCAGTACTTC
cdr3_aa: CASSPLERGGWDETQYF
j_call: TRBJ2-5
v_call: TRBV11-2
clone_size: few
cdr3_length: 17
d_call: TRBD2

cdr3_nt: TGCAGCGTTGAAGATGGCTTTGGAGTTGGCTACACCTTC
cdr3_aa: CSVEDGFGVGYTF
j_call: TRBJ1-2
v_call: TRBV29-1
clone_size: .
cdr3_length: 13
d_call: .

cdr3_nt: TGCGCCAGCAGTGACATCCACGAGCAGTACTTC
cdr3_aa: CASSDIHEQYF
j_call: TRBJ2-7
v_call: TRBV10-1
clone_size: few
cdr3_length: 11
d_call: .

cdr3_nt: TGCAGCGCTGAACCAGAAGGACTAGCGGGGGGGCCTTTCAATGAGCAGTTCTTC
cdr3_aa: CSAEPEGLAGGPFNEQFF
j_call: TRBJ2-1
v_call: TRBV29-1
clone_size: many
cdr3_length: 18
d_call: TRBD2

cdr3_nt: TGTGCCAGCAGTTACGGGGCAGACCAAGAGACCCAGTACTTC
cdr3_aa: CASSYGADQETQYF
j_call: TRBJ2-5
v_call: TRBV6-2/TRBV6-3
clone_size: few
cdr3_length: 14
d_call: .

cdr3_nt: TGTGCCAGCAGCTCGGACGGCGATTACGAGCAGTACTTC
cdr3_aa: CASSSDGDYEQYF
j_call: TRBJ2-7
v_call: TRBV7-8
clone_size: .
cdr3_length: 13
d_call: .

cdr3_nt: TGTGCCAGCATTCTCCAACTATTAGTTAACAATGAGCAGTTCTTC
cdr3_aa: CASILQLLVNNEQFF
j_call: TRBJ2-1
v_call: TRBV6-4
clone_size: .
cdr3_length: 15
d_call: .

cdr3_nt: TGTGCCAGCAGTCCGGACACCTCTTTCGGCTACACCTTC
cdr3_aa: CASSPDTSFGYTF
j_call: TRBJ1-2
v_call: TRBV12-3/TRBV12-4
clone_size: .
cdr3_length: 13
d_call: .

cdr3_nt: TGCGCCAGCAGCCTTACCCCCGGGACAGGGGGCGACGAGCAGTACTTC
cdr3_aa: CASSLTPGTGGDEQYF
j_call: TRBJ2-7
v_call: TRBV4-1
clone_size: once
cdr3_length: 16
d_call: TRBD1